This T cell receptor beta chain was sequenced in a study of regulatory T cells in long-lasting Graves disease (dated by TCRdb to about 2021). Regarding the research as a whole: In the newly diagnosed Graves' disease group, patients had been taking antithyroid drugs for less than 3 months. Persistent Graves' disease patients were compared with newly diagnosed Graves' disease patients by peripheral blood TCR sequencing and RNA sequencing. The study took place in China and was registered as a clinical trial. A total of roughly 33 samples underwent TCR sequencing: about 13 from persistent and roughly 20 from newly diagnosed Graves' disease patients. Findings and caveats that apply to the study as a whole: Sequencing and analysis were restricted to the TCR beta chain. Persistent disease showed preferential use of TRBV28, TRBJ1-2 and TRBJ2-5, whereas newly diagnosed disease favored TRBV20-1 and TRBJ2-1. Because the primary lesion, thyroid tissue, could not be accessed, the study looked at peripheral blood alone. The authors noted that the small sample size was a limitation that may lower accuracy. More public clonotypes were shared among persistent patients (roughly 2,700) than among newly diagnosed patients (under 1,000). Compared with newly diagnosed patients, patients with persistent Graves' disease had lower TCR Shannon entropy and fewer highly expanded clones, which suggests clonal expansion.

Relative to germline, V is missing 0 bases and J is missing 8 bases, with 7 bases of the junction outside any gene match. For CDR1 and CDR2, the germline V gene lists SGHRS and YFSETQ. The CDR3 goes from the cysteine to the phenylalanine over 15 residues. The kept DNA is CDR3 alone, 45 bases in frame from the first base. The time point label, as the study defines it: newly diagnosed GD, antithyroid drugs for less than 3 months. For both TCR sequencing and RNA sequencing, RNA was extracted from PBMCs using TRIzol. The diagnosis of Graves' disease followed American Thyroid Association guidelines. Recruitment of patients was carried out at an endocrinology department in Xi'an, China. From each patient, 7.5 to 9.5 milliliters of peripheral blood was collected into an EDTA anticoagulant tube. Ficoll Paque Plus density gradient separation was used to isolate PBMCs, and no additional T cell sorting was done. An Agilent 2100 Bioanalyzer and agarose gel were used to assess RNA quality, and a NanoDrop 2000 was used to measure RNA concentration.

The library was produced with multiplex PCR. For sequencing, an Illumina HiSeq 4000 was employed. CDR3 regions were amplified by Arm-PCR with iRepertoire HTBI primers to construct TCR beta libraries. Before sequencing, the PCR products went through gel purification. As for the original processing: Gene usage analysis of CDR3 amino acid clonotypes used the approximately 62 TRBV and more than 13 TRBJ segments found across samples. Filtered high-quality paired reads were merged into contigs using COPE and FqMerger. BLAST was used to align contigs to the IMGT TRBV, TRBD and TRBJ reference genes, and CDR3 was defined following IMGT. Clonotypes above 0.1% frequency were classified as highly expanded clones. Shannon entropy was used to measure repertoire diversity, and the Gini coefficient was used to measure V-J evenness. Public clonotypes were defined as clonotypes shared by more than one individual. TCRdb reprocessing: public reads trimmed at Q25 with fastp, clones called with MiXCR, in-frame beta chains kept. One record per CDR3 amino acid sequence lists the most common genes and DNA. TCRdb, not the original authors, processed these V and J calls. The sample table holds roughly 560,000 distinct CDR3 sequences, of which 12% were seen once. The top ten clones comprise about 8.3% of the sample.

On this clonotype: Its antigen remains undetermined. Base qualities are missing; no much larger clone stands one base away.

These data were likewise used in another study, on T cells in Graves' hyperthyroidism and ophthalmopathy. The second paper further reports: Stable Graves' hyperthyroidism was defined as the absence of progression to ophthalmopathy over 18 months of follow-up. The hyperthyroidism patients were between 18 and 65 years old and newly diagnosed, with a disease duration of less than 2 months. Exclusion was applied to patients with uncontrolled infections, other autoimmune diseases, pregnancy or lactation. Diagnoses were established on the basis of clinical symptoms, serum thyroxine and TRAb, thyroid ultrasound, and orbital computed tomography. The TCR CDR3 was subjected to a first round of RT-PCR using the HTBI primer set and the Qiagen OneStep RT-PCR kit. Blood samples also contained most of the expanded thyroid clonotypes (frequency above 0.001), which suggests that blood repertoires may reflect thyroid immune responses. A 13 V-J signature model separated ophthalmopathy from stable hyperthyroidism, with around 91% sensitivity and 81.08% specificity in cross-validation and 80%/75% in testing. In validation, the model predicted progression to ophthalmopathy with approximately 70% sensitivity and less than 80% specificity, a median of 6.5 months before onset. A discovery cohort of about 95 patients, fewer than 50 with Graves' ophthalmopathy and 55 to 65 with stable Graves' hyperthyroidism, was used to find distinguishing TCR V-J signatures. Whether ophthalmopathy could be predicted prospectively was tested in an independent validation cohort made up of 18 hyperthyroidism patients plus 17 patients who later progressed to ophthalmopathy. The roughly 90 discovery patients were divided at random into training and test sets in a 7:3 ratio. The study also compared thyroid tissue and blood T-cell repertoires from about 6 Graves' hyperthyroidism patients. After blood sampling, hyperthyroidism patients were treated with methimazole at a starting dose of 30 mg daily, and ophthalmopathy patients were treated with high-dose intravenous methylprednisolone. Libraries were constructed in a second round of multiplex PCR, after which size selection and purification were performed. Libraries were sequenced paired-end with 100 bp reads on an Illumina HiSeq2000. SOAPnuke was used to process the raw data, throwing out any read that contained adapters or uncalled bases, had a mean Phred below 15, or lacked an exact constant-primer or identifier match. High-quality paired reads were merged with COPE v1.2.5, and unique nucleotide sequences were defined as clonotypes. MiTCR v1.1 was used to align clonotypes to the IMGT TRBV, TRBD and TRBJ reference segments. Analysis was restricted to V-J combinations with a frequency above 0.0001, which covered about 99% of repertoires. A TCS score was defined as the ratio of F50 (clonal expansion) to E x V (chaos), with BLOSUM62-based TCRdist applied between CDR3 peptides within each V-J. Welch's t-statistics and random forest reduced 514 V-J features to around 14, which were used in a naive Bayes classifier (R e1071). Sample size was not statistically predetermined, and blinding of investigators to group allocation was not performed. The paper reports TCR Vbeta CDR3 sequencing of some 140 peripheral blood samples: some 44 ophthalmopathy, fewer than 80 hyperthyroidism and about 17 progressor patients.

The chain links TRBV5-1 with TRBJ2-1; 8 bases in the middle match TRBD2. The sequencing used peripheral blood mononuclear cells (PBMCs), collected at new diagnosis, from a patient treated with antithyroid drugs. The sequence derives from a woman aged 30 to 39 with Graves disease. Donor details come from another sample of the same person, matched by shared clones. The nucleotides read TGCGCCAGCAGCTTGGCGAGCGGGAGTCTATATGAGCAGTTCTTC. It codes for CASSLASGSLYEQFF.